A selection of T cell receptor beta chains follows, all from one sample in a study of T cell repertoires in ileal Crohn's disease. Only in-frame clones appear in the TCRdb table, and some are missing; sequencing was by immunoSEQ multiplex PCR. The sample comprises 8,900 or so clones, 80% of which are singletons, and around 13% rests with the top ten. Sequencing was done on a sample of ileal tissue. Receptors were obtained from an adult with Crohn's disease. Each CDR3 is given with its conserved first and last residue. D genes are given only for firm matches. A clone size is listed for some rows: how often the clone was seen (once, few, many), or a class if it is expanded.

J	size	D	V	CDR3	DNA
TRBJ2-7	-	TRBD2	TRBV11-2	CASSFGTSGFYEQYF	TGTGCCAGCAGCTTTGGGACTAGCGGTTTCTACGAGCAGTACTTC
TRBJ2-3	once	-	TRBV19	CASSILGGAGTDTQYF	TGTGCCAGTAGTATCTTGGGGGGGGCCGGCACAGATACGCAGTATTTT
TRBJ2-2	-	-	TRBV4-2	CASSQEGNTGELFF	TGTGCCAGCAGCCAAGAGGGTAACACCGGGGAGCTGTTTTTT
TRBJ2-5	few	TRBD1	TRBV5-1	CASSLALQGAGETQYF	TGCGCCAGCAGCTTGGCCCTTCAGGGGGCAGGGGAGACCCAGTACTTC
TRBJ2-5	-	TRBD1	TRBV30	CAWRPGGLSETQYF	TGTGCCTGGAGACCAGGGGGCCTTTCAGAGACCCAGTACTTC
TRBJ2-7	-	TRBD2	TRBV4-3	CASSQAVTSGYEQYF	TGCGCCAGCAGCCAAGCTGTGACTAGCGGGTACGAGCAGTACTTC
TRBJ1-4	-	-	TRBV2	CASSLRGSNEKLFF	TGTGCCAGCAGTCTCAGGGGAAGTAATGAAAAACTGTTTTTT
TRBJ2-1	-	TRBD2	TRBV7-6	CASSRASGSSRDEQFF	TGTGCCAGCAGCCGAGCTAGCGGGAGTTCTCGGGATGAGCAGTTCTTC
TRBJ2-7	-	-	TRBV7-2	CASVRFNEQYF	TGTGCCAGCGTAAGGTTTAACGAGCAGTACTTC
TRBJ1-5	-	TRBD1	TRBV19	CASINGRKTGKPLKPQHF	TGTGCCAGTATCAATGGACGAAAGACAGGGAAGCCCTTGAAGCCCCAGCATTTT
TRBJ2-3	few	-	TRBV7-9	CASSPSDNTDTQYF	TGTGCCAGCAGCCCTTCCGACAACACAGATACGCAGTATTTT
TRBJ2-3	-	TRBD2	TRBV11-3	CASSFLAGGSPDTQYF	TGTGCCAGCAGCTTCCTAGCGGGAGGGTCCCCAGATACGCAGTATTTT
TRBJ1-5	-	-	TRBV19	CASSIIGNQPQHF	TGTGCCAGTAGTATAATTGGCAATCAGCCCCAGCATTTT
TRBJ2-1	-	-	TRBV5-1	CASSLAEPPYNEQFF	TGCGCCAGCAGCTTAGCCGAACCCCCCTACAATGAGCAGTTCTTC
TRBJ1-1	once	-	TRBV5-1	CASSPGGTAEAFF	TGCGCCAGCAGCCCCGGCGGAACAGCTGAAGCTTTCTTT
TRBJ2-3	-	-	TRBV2	CASSAGRGGTDTQYF	TGTGCCAGCAGCGCGGGACGGGGCGGAACAGATACGCAGTATTTT
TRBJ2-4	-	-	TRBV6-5	CASRDRVNIQYF	TGTGCCAGCAGGGACAGAGTAAACATTCAGTACTTC
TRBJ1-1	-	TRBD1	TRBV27	CASSNPGGTGVPEAFF	TGTGCCAGCAGTAATCCCGGTGGGACAGGGGTCCCTGAAGCTTTCTTT
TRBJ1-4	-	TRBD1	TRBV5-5	CASSRFGTADEKLFF	TGTGCCAGCAGTAGGTTCGGGACAGCCGATGAAAAACTGTTTTTT
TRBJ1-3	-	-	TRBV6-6	CASSAGSGNTIYF	TGTGCCAGCTCCGCGGGCAGTGGAAACACCATATATTTT
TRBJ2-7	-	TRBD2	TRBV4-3	CASSQDSWTSGSSYEQYF	TGCGCCAGCAGCCAAGATAGCTGGACTAGCGGGTCCTCCTACGAGCAGTACTTC
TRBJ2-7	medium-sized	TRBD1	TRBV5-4	CASSRRQGVYEQYF	TGTGCCAGCAGCCGACGACAGGGGGTGTACGAGCAGTACTTC
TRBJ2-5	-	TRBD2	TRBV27	CASRIRGLGLVSGNQETQYF	TGTGCCAGCAGAATCCGCGGACTCGGACTAGTTAGCGGGAACCAAGAGACCCAGTACTTC
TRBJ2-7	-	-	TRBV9	CASSVQPIPYEQYF	TGTGCCAGCAGCGTTCAGCCAATTCCCTACGAGCAGTACTTC
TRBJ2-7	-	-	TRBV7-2	CASSLSQDNRRSSYEQYF	TGTGCCAGCAGCCTCTCCCAGGACAATCGTCGGAGCTCCTACGAGCAGTACTTC
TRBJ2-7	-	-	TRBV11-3	CASSLRGHSYEQYF	TGTGCCAGCAGCCTCCGTGGTCACTCCTACGAGCAGTACTTC
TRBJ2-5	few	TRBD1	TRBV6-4	CASSDPTGGEETQYF	TGTGCCAGCAGTGACCCGACAGGGGGCGAAGAGACCCAGTACTTC
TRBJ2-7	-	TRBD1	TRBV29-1	CSVSLNRGLGSYEQYF	TGCAGCGTTTCCCTTAACAGGGGGCTCGGGTCCTACGAGCAGTACTTC
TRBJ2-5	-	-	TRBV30	CAWSVLEETQYF	TGTGCCTGGAGTGTACTTGAAGAGACCCAGTACTTC